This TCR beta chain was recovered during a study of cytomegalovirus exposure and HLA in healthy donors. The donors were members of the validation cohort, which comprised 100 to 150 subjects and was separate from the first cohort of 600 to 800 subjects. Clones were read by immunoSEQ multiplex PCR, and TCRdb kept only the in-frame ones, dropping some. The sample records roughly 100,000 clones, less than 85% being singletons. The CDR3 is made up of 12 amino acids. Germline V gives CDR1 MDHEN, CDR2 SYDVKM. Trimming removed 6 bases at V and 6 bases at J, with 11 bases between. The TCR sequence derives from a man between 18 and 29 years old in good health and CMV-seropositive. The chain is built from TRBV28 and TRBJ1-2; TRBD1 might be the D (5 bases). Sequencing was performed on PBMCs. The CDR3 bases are TGTGCCAGCAGATCAGAAGGGGATGGCTACACCTTC. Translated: CASRSEGDGYTF.